These 32 T cell receptor beta chains were sequenced from one sample in a study of blood T cell repertoires in COVID-19. Clones were read by immunoSEQ multiplex PCR, and TCRdb kept only the in-frame ones, dropping some. The sample lists about 41,000 clones, about 87% occurring once. The sample consisted of peripheral blood. The receptors come from a man aged 35 to 55 with COVID-19, enrolled during active disease.

This clone was detected only once. The rearrangement uses TRBV19 and TRBJ2-3; TRBD1 matches 11 bases. The CDR3 is 14 amino acids. CDR1 is LNHDA and CDR2 is SQIVND in the germline V gene (reference sequence). The J segment lost 2 bases and the V segment lost 9 bases, leaving 4 bases of the junction unmatched. The CDR3 protein is CASRDRGYTDTQYF. DNA of the CDR3: TGTGCCAGCAGGGACAGGGGGTACACAGATACGCAGTATTTT.

This clone was seen more than once but under ten times. The J gene is TRBJ2-5, the V gene TRBV11-3; TRBD2 agrees at 13 bases. This CDR3 is 15 amino acids long. V shed 7 bases and J 3 bases; nucleotides not matched to a gene: 5. Germline CDR1 and CDR2: SGHNT and YENEEA. CDR3 sequence reads: CASNAGLAGEETQYF. The CDR3 nucleotides read TGTGCCAGCAATGCAGGACTAGCGGGGGAAGAGACCCAGTACTTC.

The chain has TRBV9 and TRBJ2-3; 8 bases map to TRBD2. CDR1 SGDLS and CDR2 YYNGEE come from the germline V gene. V lost 4 bases, J lost 0 bases, and 22 bases stayed unmatched. The CDR3 extends over 21 amino acids. The CDR3 DNA reads TGTGCCAGCAGCCCTAGCCCCACTCGGGGCACTAGCGGAGGGAGCACAGATACGCAGTATTTT. Translated: CASSPSPTRGTSGGSTDTQYF.

V is TRBV25-1 and J is TRBJ2-4; 8 bases map to TRBD2. The ends lost 8 bases at V and 3 bases at J; junction bases unmatched: 15. The germline gives CDR1 MGHDK, CDR2 SYGVNS. The CDR3 extends over 17 amino acids. The CDR3 spells CASPTAGGGNVKNIQYF. In DNA, the CDR3 is TGTGCCAGCCCCACAGCGGGCGGGGGGAATGTCAAAAACATTCAGTACTTC.

V usage is TRBV27 and J usage is TRBJ1-3; 10 nucleotides match TRBD1. This CDR3 region has 13 residues. Losses at the gene ends were 3 bases for V and 8 bases for J; bases not matched to a gene: 1. Looked up from germline, CDR1 is MNHEY and CDR2 is SMNVEV (reference sequence). DNA for the CDR3: TGTGCCAGCAGTTTCGGACAGGGGGACACCATATATTTT. It encodes CASSFGQGDTIYF.

This clone was detected only once. The chain couples TRBV7-8 to TRBJ2-3; 7 bases line up with TRBD1. Trimming cost V 2 bases and J 3 bases; bases outside gene matches: 5. The CDR3 has 15 residues. Looked up from germline, CDR1 is SGHVS and CDR2 is FQNEAQ. The chain's CDR3 is CASSLPGGGTDTQYF. CDR3 in DNA: TGTGCCAGCAGCTTACCAGGGGGTGGTACAGATACGCAGTATTTT.

The V gene is TRBV19, the J gene TRBJ1-1; weak D call: TRBD1 (5 bases). Trimming removed 7 bases at V and 1 base at J, with 10 bases between. Per the germline V gene, CDR1 is LNHDA and CDR2 is SQIVND (reference sequence). CDR3 length: 13 amino acids. As DNA, the CDR3 is TGTGCCAGTAAACAGACAGCGAACACTGAAGCTTTCTTT. Translating it yields CASKQTANTEAFF. The variable domain in full, with the rest retrieved from reference TRBV19 and TRBJ1-1, is DGGITQSPKYLFRKEGQNVTLSCEQNLNHDAMYWYRQDPGQGLRLIYYSQIVNDFQKGDIAEGYSVSREKKESFPLTVTSAQKNPTAFYLCASKQTANTEAFFGQGTRLTVV.

The chain recombines TRBV28 with TRBJ2-7, with 9 bases matching TRBD1. The J segment lost 4 bases and the V segment lost 6 bases, leaving 7 bases of the junction unmatched. The length of the CDR3 is 14 residues. The V gene's germline CDR1 is MDHEN and CDR2 SYDVKM. The CDR3 reads CASSPDRGPYEQYF. The DNA for the CDR3 is TGTGCCAGCAGCCCGGACAGGGGCCCTTACGAGCAGTACTTC.

This chain links TRBV15 with TRBJ1-1, with D hard to call. The CDR3 covers 14 residues. Germline CDR1 reads LNHNV; CDR2 reads YYDKDF (reference sequence). The V gene lost 0 bases and the J gene lost 5 bases, with 10 bases spanning the gap. Here the CDR3 reads CATSRDSVRTEAFF. The CDR3 bases are TGTGCCACCAGCAGAGATAGCGTGAGGACTGAAGCTTTCTTT.

The V and J genes are TRBV7-8 and TRBJ2-2, with 7 bases fitting TRBD1. V lost 7 bases and J lost 5; bases outside the gene matches: 13. CDR1 and CDR2 (germline): SGHVS, FQNEAQ. CDR3 length: 16 residues. Written as DNA, the CDR3 is TGTGCCAGCACGATTTTACCGGGACAGTCTACCGGGGAGCTGTTTTTT. Its protein product is CASTILPGQSTGELFF.

V is TRBV30 and J is TRBJ1-6; TRBD1 agrees at 9 bases. Trimming cost V 6 bases and J 9 bases; bases outside gene matches: 9. The CDR3 sequence is 14 residues long. Germline values: CDR1 GTSNPN, CDR2 SVGIG (reference sequence). The DNA for the CDR3 is TGTGCCTGCCATACAGGGGGCGTCGGTTCACCCCTCCACTTT. Translating gives CACHTGGVGSPLHF. Looking up the rest from reference TRBV30 and TRBJ1-6 gives the full variable domain: SQTIHQWPATLVQPVGSPLSLECTVEGTSNPNLYWYRQAAGRGLQLLFYSVGIGQISSEVPQNLSASRPQDRQFILSSKKLLLSDSGFYLCACHTGGVGSPLHFGNGTRLTVT.

The V call is TRBV5-8, the J call TRBJ1-2, with 10 bases that match TRBD1. The CDR3 has 17 amino acids. Germline V gene sequence: CDR1 SGHTS, CDR2 YDEGEE. J gave up 1 base and V 2 bases, and 8 bases lay outside the gene matches. The CDR3 DNA reads as TGTGCCAGCAGCTTCCGGGACAGGGGACCGCATAACTATGGCTACACCTTC. Translated: CASSFRDRGPHNYGYTF. The variable domain in full, completed from reference TRBV5-8 and TRBJ1-2, reads EAGVTQSPTHLIKTRGQQATLRCSPISGHTSVYWYQQALGLGLQFLLWYDEGEERNRGNFPPRFSGRQFPNYSSELNVNALELEDSALYLCASSFRDRGPHNYGYTFGSGTRLTVV.

The chain is built from TRBV5-1 and TRBJ1-3, with D possibly TRBD1 on 5 matching bases. This CDR3 contains 15 residues. V lost 0 bases, J lost 8 bases, and 15 bases lay in between. CDR1 is SGHRS, CDR2 YFSETQ, per germline. Here the CDR3 DNA reads TGCGCCAGCAGCTTGGGGACAAGAAGGGAGGACACCATATATTTT. It translates to CASSLGTRREDTIYF.

The rearrangement uses TRBV2 and TRBJ2-5, with TRBD1 matching over 12 bases. The germline CDR1 and CDR2 sequences are SNHLY and FYNNEI. The V segment lost 6 bases and the J segment 7 bases; nucleotides outside the gene matches: 12. The CDR3 is 16 amino acids. CDR3 loop: CASSRDRGRQEGTQYF. The CDR3 coding sequence is TGTGCCAGCAGCCGGGACAGGGGGCGACAGGAGGGGACCCAGTACTTC.

The chain is built from TRBV7-9 and TRBJ2-7, with TRBD1 identical over 7 bases. This CDR3 is 14 amino acids long. CDR1 is SEHNR, CDR2 FQNEAQ, per germline (reference sequence). With V trimmed by 2 bases and J by 3 bases, 4 bases remained unmatched. The CDR3 loop reads CASSLRDSFYEQYF. The DNA for the CDR3 is TGTGCCAGCAGCTTAAGGGACAGTTTCTACGAGCAGTACTTC.

This clone was seen once. V and J are TRBV3-1 (or the pseudogene TRBV3-2) and TRBJ2-1; TRBD2 agrees at 8 bases. The germline CDR1 and CDR2 sequences are LGHDT and YNNKEL (reference sequence). J was trimmed by 6 bases and V by 3 bases; bases with no gene match: 4. CDR3 length: 14 amino acids. The CDR3 bases are TGTGCCAGCAGCCACCTCGCGGGAGGCAATGAGCAGTTCTTC. Its translation is CASSHLAGGNEQFF.

The chain joins TRBV4-1 to TRBJ2-1, with TRBD2 identical over 13 bases. Trimming at V came to 0 bases and at J to 9 bases, leaving 8 bases not matched to a gene. This CDR3 spans 17 amino acids. Germline values: CDR1 MGHRA, CDR2 YSYEKL. CDR3 protein: CASSQERGTSGIIEQFF. The CDR3 DNA reads TGCGCCAGCAGCCAAGAGAGAGGGACTAGCGGGATTATTGAGCAGTTCTTC.

The J gene is TRBJ1-4, the V gene TRBV10-3, with D perhaps TRBD1 (6 bases). The CDR3 consists of 13 residues. CDR1 and CDR2 (germline): ENHRY, SYGVKD. V was pared by 10 bases and J by 5 bases, with 14 bases between. Here the CDR3 DNA reads TGTGCCACCACCGGGACACAGAATGAAAAACTGTTTTTT. The encoded protein is CATTGTQNEKLFF.

This chain joins TRBV12-5 and TRBJ1-2; possibly TRBD1 for D (6 bases). The V end was cut by 1 base, the J end by 8 bases, with 14 bases between. This CDR3 is 14 amino acids long. Germline V gives CDR1 LGHNT, CDR2 FRNRAP. The CDR3 bases are TGTGCTAGTGGTTTGGATGGGACACAGGAAGGCTACACCTTC. Residues: CASGLDGTQEGYTF.

V is TRBV5-6 and J is TRBJ1-5; possible D gene TRBD1, 6 bases. Per germline, CDR1 SGHDT and CDR2 YYEEEE. CDR3 size: 15 residues. The V gene lost 1 base and the J gene lost 6 bases, with 14 bases spanning the gap. CDR3 protein: CASSLTQGRGQPQHF. CDR3 in DNA: TGTGCCAGCAGCTTGACCCAGGGGAGAGGTCAGCCCCAGCATTTT.

CDR3 region: CASKTSGDTDTQYF. The CDR3 nucleotides read TGTGCCAGCAAGACTAGCGGGGATACAGATACGCAGTATTTT. V and J are TRBV2 and TRBJ2-3; 11 nucleotides line up with TRBD2. The CDR3 is 14 amino acids. The J segment lost 3 bases and the V segment lost 7 bases, leaving 3 bases of the junction unmatched. CDR1 SNHLY and CDR2 FYNNEI come from the germline V gene.

V is TRBV5-1 and J is TRBJ2-6; 7 nucleotides align to TRBD1. This CDR3 is built from 16 residues. Per germline, CDR1 SGHRS and CDR2 YFSETQ. Losses at the gene ends were 1 base for V and 3 bases for J; bases not matched to a gene: 4. The CDR3 coding sequence is TGCGCCAGCAGCTTGAAGGGGACAGTTGGGGCCAACGTCCTGACTTTC. This translates into CASSLKGTVGANVLTF.

This clone was counted only a few times. The J gene is TRBJ2-5, the V gene TRBV5-4, with 9 bases identical to TRBD2. The V gene end was trimmed by 4 bases and the J gene end by 5 bases; junction bases not matched to a gene: 6. CDR3 length equals 14 residues. The V gene's germline CDR1 is SGHNT and CDR2 YYREEE (reference sequence). The CDR3 here is CASSARTSVETQYF. Here the CDR3 DNA reads TGTGCCAGCAGCGCTCGGACTAGCGTTGAGACCCAGTACTTC.

This clone showed up just a few times. The J gene is TRBJ2-3, the V gene TRBV18; perhaps TRBD2 as D (5 bases). The CDR3 contains 16 residues. The germline gives CDR1 KGHSH, CDR2 LQKENI. With 2 bases removed from V and 0 bases from J, the gap between germline ends came to 12 bases. The CDR3 region has the DNA TGTGCCAGCTCACCAATTGCGGGTGGAAGCACAGATACGCAGTATTTT. Protein: CASSPIAGGSTDTQYF. Drawing the rest from reference TRBV18 and TRBJ2-3, the complete variable domain is NAGVMQNPRHLVRRRGQEARLRCSPMKGHSHVYWYRQLPEEGLKFMVYLQKENIIDESGMPKERFSAEFPKEGPSILRIQQVVRGDSAAYFCASSPIAGGSTDTQYFGPGTRLTVL.

This chain joins TRBV20-1 and TRBJ2-5, with D perhaps TRBD2 (5 bases). The V and J ends lost 5 bases and 5 bases respectively, with 9 bases between them. Germline V gives CDR1 DFQATT, CDR2 SNEGSKA (reference sequence). The CDR3 has 11 residues. In nucleotides, the CDR3 is TGCAGTGCTTCAAGGGAGGAGACCCAGTACTTC. It is translated as CSASREETQYF.

This clone was seen just once. The CDR3: CASSHRGQLYQETQYF. The CDR3 bases are TGCGCCAGCAGTCACCGGGGACAGTTGTACCAAGAGACCCAGTACTTC. The chain combines TRBV23-1 with TRBJ2-5, with 7 bases lining up with TRBD1. TRBV23-1 is placed among ORFs of uncertain function. CDR3 length equals 16 residues. V lost 3 bases and J lost 0; bases outside the gene matches: 7.

V is TRBV3-1 (or the pseudogene TRBV3-2) and J is TRBJ2-4, with TRBD2 identical over 7 bases. The CDR3 is made up of 13 amino acids. CDR1 is LGHDT and CDR2 is YNNKEL in the germline V gene (reference sequence). The V gene end was trimmed by 0 bases and the J gene end by 13 bases; junction bases not matched to a gene: 6. In nucleotides, the CDR3 is TGTGCCAGCAGCCAAGATGGGGGGGGAAGACAGTACTTC. Its protein product is CASSQDGGGRQYF.

The chain has TRBV7-3 and TRBJ2-2, with 7 bases that match TRBD2. The CDR3 is made up of 16 amino acids. V lost 3 bases to trimming and J lost 0 bases; unmatched junction nucleotides: 4. The germline V gene encodes CDR1 SGHTA and CDR2 FQGTGA. For the CDR3, the DNA is TGTGCCAGCAGCTTCCAAGCGGGGACGAACACCGGGGAGCTGTTTTTT. This translates into CASSFQAGTNTGELFF.

The gene calls are TRBV12-3 or TRBV12-4 and TRBJ1-2; TRBD1 agrees at 9 bases. The CDR3 loop spans 13 amino acids. Trimming at V came to 3 bases and at J to 7 bases, leaving 3 bases not matched to a gene. The CDR3 here is CASSFDRGGGYTF. CDR3 coding DNA: TGTGCCAGCAGTTTCGACAGGGGGGGTGGCTACACCTTC.

The chain is built from TRBV27 and TRBJ1-1; 11 positions agree with TRBD1. Germline values: CDR1 MNHEY, CDR2 SMNVEV (reference sequence). This CDR3 has 17 residues. With V trimmed by 5 bases and J by 0 bases, 8 bases remained unmatched. The DNA of the CDR3 is TGTGCCAGCAGTACATCCGGACAGGGGGCATTGAACACTGAAGCTTTCTTT. As protein: CASSTSGQGALNTEAFF.

This rearrangement joins TRBV6-5 to TRBJ2-7; 7 bases line up with TRBD1. Losses at the gene ends were 6 bases for V and 2 bases for J; bases not matched to a gene: 7. Germline V gene sequence: CDR1 MNHEY, CDR2 SVGAGI. The CDR3 covers 14 residues. The DNA of the CDR3 is TGTGCCAGCAGCCTTCGACAGGGCCCCTACGAGCAGTACTTC. It yields the protein CASSLRQGPYEQYF.

The V gene is TRBV7-2, the J gene TRBJ1-3, with 9 bases that match TRBD1. This CDR3 has 15 residues. The trim removed 5 bases at V and 4 bases at J, leaving 6 bases unmatched. The germline V gene encodes CDR1 SGHTA and CDR2 FQGNSA. The CDR3 sequence: CASSPGTGKGNTIYF. Here the CDR3 DNA reads TGTGCCAGCAGCCCCGGGACAGGGAAGGGAAACACCATATATTTT.